This TCR beta chain was retrieved from a study of blood T cell repertoires in COVID-19. Study summary: Spain, Italy and the United States supplied samples that represented acute and convalescent COVID-19. Sources were T cells, B-cell-depleted T cells, or PBMCs; the material itself was cDNA or gDNA.

In the study's own analysis: Amplification from reference gene primers served as the basis for estimated nucleated cell counts. Assay used: immunoSEQ multiplex PCR; TCRdb lists only in-frame clones, some missing. V and J calls and clone size are copied from that table; D and trimming were computed from the DNA. The top ten hold just under 2% of the sample, which has roughly 35,000 clones, approximately 90% seen once. The sequence was obtained from a man aged 50-60 years with active or convalescent COVID-19. Sequenced material: peripheral blood.

CDR3 DNA sequence: TGTGCCAGTAGTCTAGCGGGAGACACCGGGGAGCTGTTTTTT. Encoded protein: CASSLAGDTGELFF. The rearrangement uses TRBV19 and TRBJ2-2; TRBD2 matches at 10 bases. With 5 bases clipped from V and 3 bases from J, the junction kept 0 bases outside the gene matches. Germline CDR1 LNHDA, CDR2 SQIVND (reference sequence). The CDR3 consists of 14 residues.